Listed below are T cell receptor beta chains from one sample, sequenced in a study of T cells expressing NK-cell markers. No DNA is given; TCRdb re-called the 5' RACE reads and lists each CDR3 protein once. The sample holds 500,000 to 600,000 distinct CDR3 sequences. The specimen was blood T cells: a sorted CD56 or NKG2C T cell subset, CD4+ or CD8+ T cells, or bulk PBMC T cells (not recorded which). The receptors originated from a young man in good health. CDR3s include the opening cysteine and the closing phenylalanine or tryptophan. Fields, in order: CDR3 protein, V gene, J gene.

CDR3aa: CASSHQRNTEAFF; v_gene: TRBV4-1; j_gene: TRBJ1-1
CDR3aa: CSAAPGRSTYNEQFF; v_gene: TRBV20-1; j_gene: TRBJ2-1
CDR3aa: CSVLPKGTYNEQFF; v_gene: TRBV29-1; j_gene: TRBJ2-1
CDR3aa: CASSIDTYAGNEQFF; v_gene: TRBV4-3; j_gene: TRBJ2-1
CDR3aa: CASNSPTGGRYGYTF; v_gene: TRBV19; j_gene: TRBJ1-2
CDR3aa: CASRLWANYGYTF; v_gene: TRBV12-3/TRBV12-4; j_gene: TRBJ1-2
CDR3aa: CATSSSGTGRTREQYF; v_gene: TRBV15; j_gene: TRBJ2-7
CDR3aa: CASSHGTSNEQYF; v_gene: TRBV4-3; j_gene: TRBJ2-7
CDR3aa: CASSESMSPEGNEQFF; v_gene: TRBV10-1; j_gene: TRBJ2-1
CDR3aa: CASRVTGDTEAFF; v_gene: TRBV5-1; j_gene: TRBJ1-1
CDR3aa: CATSIREEQYF; v_gene: TRBV15; j_gene: TRBJ2-7
CDR3aa: CASLGLAGTIGEQFF; v_gene: TRBV11-2; j_gene: TRBJ2-1
CDR3aa: CASSFWGIGQPQHF; v_gene: TRBV12-3/TRBV12-4; j_gene: TRBJ1-5
CDR3aa: CASSLGQRTSGSNEQFF; v_gene: TRBV5-4; j_gene: TRBJ2-1
CDR3aa: CASSQLDRGEETQYF; v_gene: TRBV25-1; j_gene: TRBJ2-5
CDR3aa: CASSLAGRESGYTF; v_gene: TRBV5-1; j_gene: TRBJ1-2
CDR3aa: CASSFAFGSYEQYF; v_gene: TRBV7-7; j_gene: TRBJ2-7
CDR3aa: CASSLAGTGGYTF; v_gene: TRBV7-2; j_gene: TRBJ1-2
CDR3aa: CASRSGSSAGELFF; v_gene: TRBV5-1; j_gene: TRBJ2-2
CDR3aa: CASSPGERTEQFF; v_gene: TRBV5-1; j_gene: TRBJ2-1
CDR3aa: CSAEGLVSPDTQYF; v_gene: TRBV20-1; j_gene: TRBJ2-3
CDR3aa: CASSTLGKGWRDTQYF; v_gene: TRBV6-1; j_gene: TRBJ2-3